Presented here are 13 T cell receptor beta chains from one specimen sequenced in a study of T cell responses to AZD1222 COVID-19 vaccine (dated by TCRdb to the early 2020s). Library generation was performed with the immunoSEQ multiplex PCR assay. TCRdb's version of the immuneACCESS table is confined to in-frame rearrangements and falls short of the full clone set. An unresolved V gene accounts for under half of the shortfall where checked; the remainder is of unknown origin. The sample table records fewer than 90,000 clones; around 90% of these occur just once. The leading ten clones occupy 9.5% to 13% of the sample. Explained via the paper, the time point label denotes: about 28 days (+/-7) after the second vaccine dose. Material: peripheral blood, obtained 28 days after the second AZD1222 dose. The source is an adult who received the AZD1222 COVID-19 vaccine.

The V call is TRBV5-1, the J call TRBJ2-2, with 7 bases aligning to TRBD1. Germline V gives CDR1 SGHRS, CDR2 YFSETQ. The CDR3 loop spans 14 amino acids. Trimming cost V 4 bases and J 4 bases; bases outside gene matches: 4. CDR3 nucleotide sequence: TGCGCCAGCAGCACCCGGGACAGCACCGGGGAGCTGTTTTTT. Translated: CASSTRDSTGELFF.

The chain carries TRBV28 and TRBJ2-5, with TRBD2 matching 13 bases. Trimming at V came to 6 bases and at J to 6 bases, leaving 7 bases not matched to a gene. The CDR3 has 15 residues. Germline V gives CDR1 MDHEN, CDR2 SYDVKM. CDR3 sequence: CASRPTSGRGKTQYF. The CDR3 DNA reads as TGTGCCAGCAGGCCAACTAGCGGGAGGGGTAAGACCCAGTACTTC.

This rearrangement joins TRBV2 to TRBJ2-3; D perhaps matches TRBD1 (6 bases). Germline CDR1 is SNHLY and CDR2 is FYNNEI. The CDR3 consists of 16 residues. Trimming stripped 8 bases from V and 5 bases from J, with 23 bases between. The CDR3 DNA reads as TGTGCCAGCCGACCCAGATTAGGGGGAGTTGGAGATACGCAGTATTTT. Amino acids: CASRPRLGGVGDTQYF.

V gene TRBV7-9 combines with J gene TRBJ1-3, with a weak D call TRBD1 (5 bases). The CDR3 extends over 15 amino acids. V was pared by 1 base and J by 0 bases, with 7 bases between. In germline, CDR1 is SEHNR, CDR2 FQNEAQ (reference sequence). The CDR3 protein is CASSLGQTSGNTIYF. The DNA for the CDR3 is TGTGCCAGCAGCTTAGGACAGACCTCTGGAAACACCATATATTTT. Combining the CDR3 with reference TRBV7-9 and TRBJ1-3 gives the whole variable domain DTGVSQNPRHKITKRGQNVTFRCDPISEHNRLYWYRQTLGQGPEFLTYFQNEAQLEKSRLLSDRFSAERPKGSFSTLEIQRTEQGDSAMYLCASSLGQTSGNTIYFGEGSWLTVV.

The V gene is TRBV28, the J gene TRBJ2-7; D unclear. The germline gives CDR1 MDHEN, CDR2 SYDVKM. V lost 3 bases and J 7 bases, leaving 13 bases between the germline ends. This CDR3 has 13 residues. CDR3 sequence (DNA): TGTGCCAGCAGTTTGCCCCCCAAGTTGGAGCAGTACTTC. Translation: CASSLPPKLEQYF.

This chain's CDR3 is CASSAGLAGGTYNEQFF. Here the CDR3 DNA reads TGTGCCAGCAGCGCAGGACTAGCGGGGGGCACCTACAATGAGCAGTTCTTC. The gene calls are TRBV9 and TRBJ2-1; 14 bases are a match to TRBD2. With V trimmed by 3 bases and J by 2 bases, 4 bases remained unmatched. Germline V gives CDR1 SGDLS, CDR2 YYNGEE. The CDR3 has 17 residues.

The chain is built from TRBV7-9 and TRBJ1-5; TRBD1 might be the D (5 bases). The germline V and J ends were trimmed by 5 bases and 6 bases, with 8 bases remaining between them. Germline V gene lookup returns CDR1 SEHNR and CDR2 FQNEAQ (reference sequence). The CDR3 consists of 12 residues. The CDR3 region is CASSRDGQPQHF. Written as DNA, the CDR3 is TGTGCCAGCAGCCGGGACGGTCAGCCCCAGCATTTT. Supplemented by reference TRBV7-9 and TRBJ1-5, the full variable domain reads DTGVSQNPRHKITKRGQNVTFRCDPISEHNRLYWYRQTLGQGPEFLTYFQNEAQLEKSRLLSDRFSAERPKGSFSTLEIQRTEQGDSAMYLCASSRDGQPQHFGDGTRLSIL.

This rearrangement joins TRBV29-1 to TRBJ2-2, with D uncertain. The germline CDR1 and CDR2 sequences are SQVTM and ANQGSEA. V was clipped by 4 bases and J by 7 bases, with 10 bases between them. The CDR3 runs 12 residues. In nucleotides, the CDR3 is TGCAGCGTTGGGGCCGCCGGCGGGGAGCTGTTTTTT. Residues: CSVGAAGGELFF.

In DNA, the CDR3 is TGCGCCAGCAGCTTGGTGCCCGTCGCGGGCGGACTCCAAGAGACCCAGTACTTC. Protein: CASSLVPVAGGLQETQYF. The rearrangement uses TRBV5-1 and TRBJ2-5; TRBD2 is a possible D gene (5 bases). V was cut by 0 bases and J by 1 base, with 19 bases left in between. Germline-derived CDR1 and CDR2 are SGHRS and YFSETQ. This CDR3 spans 18 amino acids.

DNA of the CDR3: TGCAGCGTAGACAGGGCGAGTCAAGAGACCCAGTACTTC. Residues: CSVDRASQETQYF. The chain has TRBV29-1 and TRBJ2-5; 7 nucleotides line up with TRBD1. Germline V gene lookup returns CDR1 SQVTM and CDR2 ANQGSEA. This CDR3 is built from 13 residues. With 6 bases clipped from V and 2 bases from J, the junction kept 6 bases outside the gene matches. Variable domain in full (rest from reference TRBV29-1 and TRBJ2-5): SAVISQKPSRDICQRGTSLTIQCQVDSQVTMMFWYRQQPGQSLTLIATANQGSEATYESGFVIDKFPISRPNLTFSTLTVSNMSPEDSSIYLCSVDRASQETQYFGPGTRLLVL.

This chain links TRBV29-1 with TRBJ1-1; no clear D. The CDR3 contains 14 residues. Trimming cost V 4 bases and J 1 base, with 13 bases left between them. Germline V gives CDR1 SQVTM, CDR2 ANQGSEA. CDR3 loop: CSVAGGLGNTEAFF. As DNA, the CDR3 is TGCAGCGTTGCTGGAGGGTTGGGGAACACTGAAGCTTTCTTT.

The CDR3 region is CASSPQGAYSNQPQHF. Written as DNA, the CDR3 is TGTGCCAGCAGTCCTCAGGGGGCATATAGCAATCAGCCCCAGCATTTT. This chain joins TRBV27 and TRBJ1-5, with 8 bases that match TRBD1. Germline CDR1 reads MNHEY; CDR2 reads SMNVEV (reference sequence). The length of the CDR3 is 16 residues. V lost 5 bases, J lost 0 bases, and 6 bases stayed unmatched.

V usage is TRBV27 and J usage is TRBJ2-7, with D uncertain. CDR3 size: 13 residues. Looked up from germline, CDR1 is MNHEY and CDR2 is SMNVEV (reference sequence). V was trimmed by 0 bases and J by 1 base, leaving 4 bases between them. CDR3 loop: CASSLSASYEQYF. CDR3 in DNA: TGTGCCAGCAGTTTATCGGCGTCCTACGAGCAGTACTTC.